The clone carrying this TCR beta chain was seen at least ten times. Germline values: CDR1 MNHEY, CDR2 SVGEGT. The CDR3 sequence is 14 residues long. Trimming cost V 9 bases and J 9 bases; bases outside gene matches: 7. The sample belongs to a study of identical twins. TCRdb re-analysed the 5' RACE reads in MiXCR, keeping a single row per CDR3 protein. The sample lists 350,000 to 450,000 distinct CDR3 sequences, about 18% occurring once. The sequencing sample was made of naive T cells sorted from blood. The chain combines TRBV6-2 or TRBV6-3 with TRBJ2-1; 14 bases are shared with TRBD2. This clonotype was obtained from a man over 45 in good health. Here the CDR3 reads CASGLAGGRVEQFF. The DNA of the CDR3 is TGTGCCAGTGGACTAGCGGGAGGCCGTGTTGAGCAGTTCTTC.